Sequencing of this T cell receptor (beta chain) was carried out in a study of identical twins. Each CDR3 protein gets one entry after TCRdb re-called the 5' RACE reads with MiXCR. The table shows around 1.7 million distinct CDR3 sequences, with more than 30% occurring only once. General study findings and limits: Partial confounding of zero-insertion analyses by invariant MAIT and iNKT cells was possible. Whereas memory repertoires showed no such difference, abundant cord blood beta clonotypes carried fewer insertions.

This CDR3 has 12 amino acids. Per germline, CDR1 SQVTM and CDR2 ANQGSEA. V lost 6 bases and J 4 bases, leaving 12 bases between the germline ends. This clonotype turned up a few times. Its antigen is not known. This TCR was sampled from a newborn girl in good health. Input material: cord blood. The chain is built from TRBV29-1 and TRBJ1-2, with D uncertain. The CDR3 sequence is CSVPTEAYGYTF. CDR3 DNA: TGCAGCGTGCCGACTGAAGCCTATGGCTACACCTTC.